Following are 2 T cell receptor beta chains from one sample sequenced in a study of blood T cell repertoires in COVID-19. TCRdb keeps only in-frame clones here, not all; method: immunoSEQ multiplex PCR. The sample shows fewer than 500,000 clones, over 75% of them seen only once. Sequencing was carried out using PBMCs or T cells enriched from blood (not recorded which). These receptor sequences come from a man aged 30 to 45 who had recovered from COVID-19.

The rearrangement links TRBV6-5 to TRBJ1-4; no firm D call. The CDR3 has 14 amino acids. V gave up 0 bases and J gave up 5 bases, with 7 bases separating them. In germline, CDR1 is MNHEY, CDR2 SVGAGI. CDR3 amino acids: CASSYSKRNEKLFF. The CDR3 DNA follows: TGTGCCAGCAGTTACTCGAAACGGAATGAAAAACTGTTTTTT.

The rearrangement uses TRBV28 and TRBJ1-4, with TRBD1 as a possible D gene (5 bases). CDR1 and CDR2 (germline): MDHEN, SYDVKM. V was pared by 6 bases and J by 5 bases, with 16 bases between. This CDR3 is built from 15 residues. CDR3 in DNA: TGTGCCAGCAGAAGTCAGGGAGGAATAAATGAAAAACTGTTTTTT. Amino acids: CASRSQGGINEKLFF.